The 20 T cell receptor beta chains in this list originate from one sample, sequenced in a study of quantifying T cell responses using KT2 cells. In the study overall: Reverse transcription used primers in the TCR alpha and beta constant regions.

The cDNA 3' end received a ligated oligonucleotide with a UMI. An equimolar mix of RC1.1 and RC1.2 primed the beta chain across TRBC1 and TRBC2. TCRdb redid the calling of the UMI-ligation and nested PCR reads with MiXCR, one entry per CDR3 protein. The table has fewer than 45,000 distinct CDR3 sequences, 15% to 20% seen once; the top ten hold 40% to 55%. What was sequenced was PBMCs spiked with cells of the T cell clone KT2. The receptors were gathered from a human donor.

This clonotype was counted ten times or more. The chain links TRBV20-1 to TRBJ1-5; tentatively, D is TRBD1 (5 bases). Deletions cut 1 base from V and 8 bases from J, with 12 bases between. The length of the CDR3 is 13 residues. Germline V gene sequence: CDR1 DFQATT, CDR2 SNEGSKA (reference sequence). The DNA of the CDR3 is TGCAGTGCTAGAGTTCCGGGGACCAAGCCCCAGCATTTT. Translating it yields CSARVPGTKPQHF.

This clonotype was counted between two and nine times. The genes are TRBV4-3 and TRBJ2-3; 10 bases line up with TRBD2. Germline loops: CDR1 LGHNA, CDR2 YSLEER. The V gene end was trimmed by 0 bases and the J gene end by 4 bases; junction bases not matched to a gene: 4. This CDR3 region has 16 residues. The CDR3 loop reads CASSQEAGGPADTQYF. The CDR3 bases are TGCGCCAGCAGCCAAGAAGCGGGAGGGCCGGCAGATACGCAGTATTTT.

This clonotype turned up a few times. The V call is TRBV4-2, the J call TRBJ2-2, with TRBD2 matching 15 bases. Germline V lookup: CDR1 LGHNA, CDR2 YNFKEQ. V was clipped by 4 bases and J by 5 bases; unmatched bases: 5. This CDR3 is built from 17 residues. DNA for the CDR3: TGTGCCAGCAGCCGGGGACTAGCGGGAGGTGTGACCGGGGAGCTGTTTTTT. This translates into CASSRGLAGGVTGELFF.

This CDR3 reads CSARIASGIVYEQYF. The CDR3 coding sequence is TGCAGTGCTAGGATTGCTAGCGGGATAGTCTACGAGCAGTACTTC. This rearrangement joins TRBV20-1 to TRBJ2-7; 9 bases match TRBD2. Germline V gives CDR1 DFQATT, CDR2 SNEGSKA (reference sequence). This CDR3 comprises 15 residues. J gave up 3 bases and V 3 bases, and 9 bases lay outside the gene matches.

The chain employs TRBV9 and TRBJ2-5; either TRBD1 or TRBD2 may supply D (5 bases each). From germline, CDR1 is SGDLS and CDR2 YYNGEE. The CDR3 extends over 14 amino acids. Trimming shortened V by 4 bases and J by 3 bases, and 13 bases separated the two germline ends. Here the CDR3 DNA reads TGTGCCAGCAGCACGGGACCCATAAAAGAGACCCAGTACTTC. It encodes CASSTGPIKETQYF.

This clonotype was seen a few times. The rearrangement uses TRBV29-1 and TRBJ2-3, with TRBD2 identical over 10 bases. The V and J ends lost 7 bases and 5 bases, in that order; junction bases with no gene match: 12. The germline CDR1 and CDR2 sequences are SQVTM and ANQGSEA. This CDR3 contains 15 residues. The CDR3: CSGGASGGKGDTQYF. The CDR3 DNA follows: TGCAGCGGGGGTGCTAGCGGGGGAAAGGGAGATACGCAGTATTTT.

CDR3 in DNA: TGTGCCAGCAGGGACAGGGGGAGGGCAGATACGCAGTATTTT. Its translation: CASRDRGRADTQYF. The chain carries TRBV2 and TRBJ2-3, with TRBD1 matching over 10 bases. Germline trimming cut 6 bases from V and 4 bases from J; bases unmatched to any gene: 4. The V gene's germline CDR1 is SNHLY and CDR2 FYNNEI. The CDR3 has 14 residues. The full variable domain, rest sourced from reference TRBV2 and TRBJ2-3, is EPEVTQTPSHQVTQMGQEVILRCVPISNHLYFYWYRQILGQKVEFLVSFYNNEISEKSEIFDDQFSVERPDGSNFTLKIRSTKLEDSAMYFCASRDRGRADTQYFGPGTRLTVL.

This clonotype was observed a few times. This chain joins TRBV18 and TRBJ1-2; D remains ambiguous. This CDR3 is 14 amino acids long. The V end was cut by 3 bases, the J end by 6 bases, with 14 bases between. Germline CDR1 is KGHSH and CDR2 is LQKENI. The CDR3 is CASSPLGGKNGYTF. For the CDR3, the DNA is TGTGCCAGCTCACCCCTTGGTGGCAAAAATGGCTACACCTTC.

This clonotype showed up many times. The genes are TRBV12-5 and TRBJ1-5; D is uncertain. This CDR3 spans 12 amino acids. Trimming removed 5 bases from V and 7 bases from J, with 9 bases in between. Germline V gene lookup returns CDR1 LGHNT and CDR2 FRNRAP. In nucleotides, the CDR3 is TGTGCTAGTGGTGCGGGTGACCAGCCCCAGCATTTT. It encodes CASGAGDQPQHF.

The rearrangement links TRBV20-1 to TRBJ2-3, with D possibly TRBD1 on 6 matching bases. Trimming left V 5 bases short and J 0 bases short, with 15 bases between. Germline assignment: CDR1 DFQATT and CDR2 SNEGSKA (reference sequence). This CDR3 is 15 amino acids long. CDR3: CSASRGHTSTDTQYF. Here the CDR3 DNA reads TGCAGTGCTTCCCGGGGACACACTAGCACAGATACGCAGTATTTT.

The V call is TRBV6-1, the J call TRBJ1-2, with D maybe TRBD1 (5 bases). V was shortened by 6 bases and J by 6 bases, with 17 bases between the two germline ends. The CDR3 has 14 amino acids. Germline V CDR1 and CDR2: MNHNS, SASEGT. The CDR3 bases are TGTGCCAGCAGGGGGTGGGGCAGACAGAATGGCTACACCTTC. It is translated as CASRGWGRQNGYTF.

This clonotype was observed a few times. This chain connects TRBV20-1 to TRBJ1-1, with TRBD1 matching over 10 bases. The J segment lost 5 bases and the V segment lost 1 base, leaving 4 bases of the junction unmatched. The CDR3 length is 14 residues. Looked up from germline, CDR1 is DFQATT and CDR2 is SNEGSKA (reference sequence). CDR3 amino acids: CSARGDRGLTEAFF. The CDR3 DNA is TGCAGTGCTAGAGGGGACAGGGGTTTAACTGAAGCTTTCTTT.

This clonotype was counted a few times. This chain connects TRBV18 to TRBJ1-1; 7 nucleotides agree with TRBD1. This CDR3 spans 14 amino acids. Germline assignment: CDR1 KGHSH and CDR2 LQKENI. V lost 5 bases, J lost 2 bases, and 5 bases stayed unmatched. This CDR3 is CASSTRDSNTEAFF. The CDR3 nucleotides are TGTGCCAGCTCAACCCGGGACAGTAACACTGAAGCTTTCTTT.

The V call is TRBV9, the J call TRBJ1-1; 8 nucleotides align to TRBD1. With V trimmed by 3 bases and J by 11 bases, 9 bases remained unmatched. The CDR3 runs to 13 residues. Germline lookup yields CDR1 SGDLS and CDR2 YYNGEE. CDR3 amino acids: CASSAGPTGDAFF. The CDR3 DNA is TGTGCCAGCAGCGCAGGACCGACAGGGGATGCTTTCTTT.

Only a few counts were recorded for this clonotype. The rearrangement uses TRBV4-2 and TRBJ1-2; perhaps TRBD1 as D (6 bases). The CDR3 is 14 amino acids. The V and J ends lost 7 bases and 7 bases respectively, with 19 bases between them. In germline, CDR1 is LGHNA, CDR2 YNFKEQ. CDR3 sequence: CASTLQGAFRGYTF. Here the CDR3 DNA reads TGTGCCAGCACGTTACAGGGAGCGTTTCGTGGCTACACCTTC.

This clonotype was observed many times. The chain has TRBV7-3 and TRBJ2-2; D gene uncertain. The CDR3 totals 15 residues. V was shortened by 6 bases and J by 3 bases, with 14 bases between the two germline ends. CDR1 and CDR2 (germline): SGHTA, FQGTGA. The CDR3 spells CASRFGNTDTGELFF. The CDR3 DNA reads as TGTGCCAGCAGATTCGGAAACACAGACACCGGGGAGCTGTTTTTT.

This clonotype came up many times. The chain recombines TRBV20-1 with TRBJ2-3; 12 nucleotides line up with TRBD2. V trimming: 4 bases; J trimming: 0 bases; junction bases outside the gene matches: 2. CDR3 length: 15 residues. Germline V gives CDR1 DFQATT, CDR2 SNEGSKA (reference sequence). The DNA for the CDR3 is TGCAGTGCTACTAGCGGGAGGGGCAGCACAGATACGCAGTATTTT. Residues: CSATSGRGSTDTQYF.

This chain connects TRBV27 to TRBJ2-7; D may be TRBD1 (6 bases). Germline V lookup: CDR1 MNHEY, CDR2 SMNVEV (reference sequence). The V gene lost 6 bases and the J gene lost 3 bases, with 9 bases spanning the gap. The CDR3 length is 12 residues. The CDR3 DNA sequence: TGTGCCAGCAGAACAGGGATCTACGAGCAGTACTTC. As protein: CASRTGIYEQYF.

About this clonotype itself: Germline is not matched at one junction end, which may reflect a read error. This chain connects TRBV4-2 to TRBJ1-5; the D gene is possibly TRBD1 (5 bases). CDR1 LGHNA and CDR2 YNFKEQ come from the germline V gene. The CDR3 extends over 13 amino acids. The CDR3: CGSSQGGDQPQHF. The CDR3 coding sequence is TGTGGCAGCAGCCAAGGAGGGGATCAGCCCCAGCATTTT.

The chain is built from TRBV7-2 and TRBJ2-7, with TRBD1 identical over 11 bases. V shed 3 bases, J shed 7 bases, and the junction held 11 bases outside the gene matches. In germline, CDR1 is SGHTA, CDR2 FQGNSA. This CDR3 has 16 amino acids. The CDR3 DNA reads TGTGCCAGCAGCTTTTCCCCGCCGGGACAGGGGGGGGAGCAGTACTTC. This codes for CASSFSPPGQGGEQYF. Full variable domain (rest looked up from reference TRBV7-2 and TRBJ2-7): GAGVSQSPSNKVTEKGKDVELRCDPISGHTALYWYRQSLGQGLEFLIYFQGNSAPDKSGLPSDRFSAERTGGSVSTLTIQRTQQEDSAVYLCASSFSPPGQGGEQYFGPGTRLTVT.